The clone carrying this T cell receptor beta chain was seen repeatedly, ten times or more. Antigen: not known. This CDR3 contains 13 residues. J lost 6 bases, V lost 3 bases, and 4 bases had no gene match. Per germline, CDR1 SGHRS and CDR2 YFSETQ. The entry originates in a study of spatial heterogeneity in lung cancer. Broader study findings: Tumor mutation count correlated with how many alpha and beta TCRs expanded intratumorally. Of the expanded TCRs, ubiquitous and regional counts tracked the counts of ubiquitous and regional nonsynonymous mutations, respectively.

Time point of the sample: sample taken at primary tumor resection. Samples came from 70 to 80 TRACERx patients with untreated early-stage lung cancer. Unsorted whole RNA from tumor, nontumor lung or frozen PBMC underwent sequencing. TCRdb ran MiXCR on the 5' RACE reads and lists one entry per CDR3 protein. The sample lists about 6,400 distinct CDR3 sequences; around 6.7% were seen once. The receptor was isolated from a male donor with early-stage non-small cell lung cancer. The source was lung tumor tissue, collected at surgery. The J gene is TRBJ1-2, the V gene TRBV5-1; the match to TRBD1 covers 8 bases. CDR3 coding DNA: TGCGCCAGCAGCTGGGGACAGGCGGATGGCTACACCTTC. This encodes CASSWGQADGYTF.